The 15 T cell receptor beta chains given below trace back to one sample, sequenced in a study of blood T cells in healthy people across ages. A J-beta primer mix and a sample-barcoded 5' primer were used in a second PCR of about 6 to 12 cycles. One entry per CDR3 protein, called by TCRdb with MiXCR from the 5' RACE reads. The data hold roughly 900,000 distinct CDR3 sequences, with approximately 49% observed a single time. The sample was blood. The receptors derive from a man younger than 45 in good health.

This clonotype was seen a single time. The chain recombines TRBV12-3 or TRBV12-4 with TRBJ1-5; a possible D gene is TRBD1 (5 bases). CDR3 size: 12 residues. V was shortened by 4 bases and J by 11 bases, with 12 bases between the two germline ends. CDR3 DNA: TGTGCCAGCAGTTCTCACCCCAGGGCCCAGCATTTT. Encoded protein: CASSSHPRAQHF.

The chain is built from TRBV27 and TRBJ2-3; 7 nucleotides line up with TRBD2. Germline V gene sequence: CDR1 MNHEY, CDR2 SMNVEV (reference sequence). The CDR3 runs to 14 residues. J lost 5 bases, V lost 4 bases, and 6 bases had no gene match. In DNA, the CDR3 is TGTGCCAGCAGTTGGTCGGGGAGGGGAGATACGCAGTATTTT. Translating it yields CASSWSGRGDTQYF.

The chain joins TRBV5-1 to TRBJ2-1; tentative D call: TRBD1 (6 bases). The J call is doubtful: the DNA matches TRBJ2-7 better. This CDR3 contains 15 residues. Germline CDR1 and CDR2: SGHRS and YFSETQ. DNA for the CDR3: TGCGCCAGCAGCTTGGCGCAGGGGACCTACAATGAGCAGTACTTC. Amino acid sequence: CASSLAQGTYNEQYF.

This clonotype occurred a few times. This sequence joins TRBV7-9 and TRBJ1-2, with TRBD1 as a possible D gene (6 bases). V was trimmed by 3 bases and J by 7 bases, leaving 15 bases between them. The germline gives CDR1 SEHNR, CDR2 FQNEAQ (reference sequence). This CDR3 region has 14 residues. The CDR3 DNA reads TGTGCCAGCAGCTTCTCCGGGACATCCACTGGCTACACCTTC. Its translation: CASSFSGTSTGYTF.

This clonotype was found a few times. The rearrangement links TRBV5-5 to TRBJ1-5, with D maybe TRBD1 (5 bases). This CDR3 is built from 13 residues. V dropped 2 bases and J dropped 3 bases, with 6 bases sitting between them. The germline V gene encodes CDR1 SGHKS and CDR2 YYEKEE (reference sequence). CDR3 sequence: CASSLQDNQPQHF. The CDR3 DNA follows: TGTGCCAGCAGCTTACAGGACAATCAGCCCCAGCATTTT.

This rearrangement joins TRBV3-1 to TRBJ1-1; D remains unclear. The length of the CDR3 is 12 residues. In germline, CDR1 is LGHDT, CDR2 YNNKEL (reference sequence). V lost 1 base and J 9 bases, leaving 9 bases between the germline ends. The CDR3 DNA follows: TGTGCCAGCAGCCAAGGCGGAGCGCAAGCTTTCTTT. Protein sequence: CASSQGGAQAFF.

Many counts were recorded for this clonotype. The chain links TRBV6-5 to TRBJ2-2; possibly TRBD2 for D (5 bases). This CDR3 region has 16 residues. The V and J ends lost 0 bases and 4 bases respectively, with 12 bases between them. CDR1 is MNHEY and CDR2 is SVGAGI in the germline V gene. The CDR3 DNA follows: TGTGCCAGCAGTTACTCGAGCAGGACTGGCACCGGGGAGCTGTTTTTT. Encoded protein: CASSYSSRTGTGELFF.

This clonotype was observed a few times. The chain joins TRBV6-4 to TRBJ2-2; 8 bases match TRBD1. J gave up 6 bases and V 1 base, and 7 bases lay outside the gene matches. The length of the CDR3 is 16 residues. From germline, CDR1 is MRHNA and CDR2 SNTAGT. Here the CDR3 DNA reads TGTGCCAGCAGTGACTGGACAGGGCCCCATCCCGGGGAGCTGTTTTTT. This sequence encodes CASSDWTGPHPGELFF.

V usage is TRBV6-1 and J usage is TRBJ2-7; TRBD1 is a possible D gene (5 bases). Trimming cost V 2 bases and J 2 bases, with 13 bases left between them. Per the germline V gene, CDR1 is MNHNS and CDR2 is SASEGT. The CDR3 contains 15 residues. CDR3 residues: CASSEYSQGPYEQYF. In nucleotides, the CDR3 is TGTGCCAGCAGTGAATATAGTCAGGGTCCCTACGAGCAGTACTTC.

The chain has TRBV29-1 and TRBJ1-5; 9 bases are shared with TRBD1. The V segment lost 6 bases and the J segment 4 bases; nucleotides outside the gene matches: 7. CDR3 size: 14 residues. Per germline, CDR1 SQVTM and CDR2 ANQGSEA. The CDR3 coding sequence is TGCAGCGTAGCTCCCGGGACAGGGAATCAGCCCCAGCATTTT. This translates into CSVAPGTGNQPQHF.

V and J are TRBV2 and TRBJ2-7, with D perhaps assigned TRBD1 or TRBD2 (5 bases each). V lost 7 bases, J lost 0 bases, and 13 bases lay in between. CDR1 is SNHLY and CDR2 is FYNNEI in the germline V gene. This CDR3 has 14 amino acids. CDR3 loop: CASMGRETSYEQYF. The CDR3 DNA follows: TGTGCCAGCATGGGCAGGGAGACCTCCTACGAGCAGTACTTC.

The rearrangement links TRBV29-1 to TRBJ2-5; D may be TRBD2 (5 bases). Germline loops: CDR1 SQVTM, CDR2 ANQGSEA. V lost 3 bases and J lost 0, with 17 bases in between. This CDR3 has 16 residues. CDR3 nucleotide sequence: TGCAGCGTTGATTGGGGTGCTAGCCGGTACCAAGAGACCCAGTACTTC. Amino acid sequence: CSVDWGASRYQETQYF. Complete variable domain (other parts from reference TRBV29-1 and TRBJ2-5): SAVISQKPSRDICQRGTSLTIQCQVDSQVTMMFWYRQQPGQSLTLIATANQGSEATYESGFVIDKFPISRPNLTFSTLTVSNMSPEDSSIYLCSVDWGASRYQETQYFGPGTRLLVL.

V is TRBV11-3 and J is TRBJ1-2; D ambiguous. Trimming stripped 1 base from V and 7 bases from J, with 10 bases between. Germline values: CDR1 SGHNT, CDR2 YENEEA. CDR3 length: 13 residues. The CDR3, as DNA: TGTGCCAGCAGCTTAGTTACGCTCTCTGGCTACACCTTC. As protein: CASSLVTLSGYTF.

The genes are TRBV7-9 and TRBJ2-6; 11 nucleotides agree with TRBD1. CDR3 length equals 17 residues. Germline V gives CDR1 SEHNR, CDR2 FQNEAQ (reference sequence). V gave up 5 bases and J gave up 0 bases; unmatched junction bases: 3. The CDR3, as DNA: TGTGCCAGCAGCCGGACAGGGGGCCTCTCTGGGGCCAACGTCCTGACTTTC. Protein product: CASSRTGGLSGANVLTF.

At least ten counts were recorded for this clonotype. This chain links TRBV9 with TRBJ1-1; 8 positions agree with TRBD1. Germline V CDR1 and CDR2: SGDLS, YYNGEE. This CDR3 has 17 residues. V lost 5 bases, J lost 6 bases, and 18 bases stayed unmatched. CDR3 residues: CASSTTVEGQVFAEAFF. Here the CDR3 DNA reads TGTGCCAGCAGTACCACAGTTGAGGGACAGGTCTTCGCTGAAGCTTTCTTT.